These 26 T cell receptor beta chains originate from one sample sequenced in a study of patients and donors after allogeneic stem cell transplantation. MiXCR, applied by TCRdb to the RT-PCR reads, yields one record per CDR3 protein. Counted here are roughly 200,000 distinct CDR3 sequences, roughly two fifths occurring once; the ten biggest clones make up 33%. The sequenced sample consisted of blood, either unsorted or a sorted T cell fraction (not recorded which). The receptors originated from a human donor who was either an allogeneic HSCT recipient or a stem cell or donor lymphocyte infusion donor (not recorded which). It is not recorded whose cells these are; they may come from a transplant donor.

This clonotype was counted between two and nine times. This rearrangement joins TRBV19 to TRBJ1-5; no reliable D call. V was clipped by 9 bases and J by 3 bases, with 18 bases between them. This CDR3 contains 15 residues. Germline V gene data show CDR1 as LNHDA and CDR2 as SQIVND (reference sequence). CDR3 sequence (DNA): TGTGCCAGCTCCCCAGATTCAGGTTACAATCAGCCCCAGCATTTT. Encoded protein: CASSPDSGYNQPQHF. The full variable domain, completed using reference TRBV19 and TRBJ1-5, is DGGITQSPKYLFRKEGQNVTLSCEQNLNHDAMYWYRQDPGQGLRLIYYSQIVNDFQKGDIAEGYSVSREKKESFPLTVTSAQKNPTAFYLCASSPDSGYNQPQHFGDGTRLSIL.

The chain links TRBV20-1 to TRBJ2-1; 9 bases fit TRBD2. Germline-derived CDR1 and CDR2 are DFQATT and SNEGSKA (reference sequence). V was clipped by 2 bases and J by 4 bases; unmatched bases: 6. The CDR3 is made up of 15 amino acids. The CDR3 DNA reads TGCAGTGCTAGATACGCCAGCGGGGGGTACAATGAGCAGTTCTTC. This encodes CSARYASGGYNEQFF.

The chain recombines TRBV12-3 or TRBV12-4 with TRBJ2-7; 9 positions match TRBD2. The CDR3 totals 15 residues. The J segment lost 4 bases and the V segment lost 1 base, leaving 5 bases of the junction unmatched. The CDR3 here is CASSLVGGRAYEQYF. CDR3 nucleotide sequence: TGTGCCAGCAGTTTAGTGGGCGGGAGGGCGTACGAGCAGTACTTC.

This clonotype appeared once. This chain links TRBV4-1 with TRBJ2-2; 11 bases match TRBD2. V lost 0 bases to trimming and J lost 0 bases; unmatched junction nucleotides: 9. The CDR3 loop spans 20 amino acids. CDR1 and CDR2 from the germline V gene are MGHRA and YSYEKL. The CDR3 region has the DNA TGCGCCAGCAGCCAAGAGAAGACTAGCGGGGTCAGCGCGAACACCGGGGAGCTGTTTTTT. Residues: CASSQEKTSGVSANTGELFF.

The chain combines TRBV27 with TRBJ2-1, with D possibly TRBD2 on 6 matching bases. The length of the CDR3 is 14 residues. V was clipped by 2 bases and J by 7 bases, with 12 bases between them. Germline CDR1 reads MNHEY; CDR2 reads SMNVEV (reference sequence). In DNA form, the CDR3 reads TGTGCCAGCAGTTTACCGGGACTCCTGAATGAGCAGTTCTTC. Protein product: CASSLPGLLNEQFF.

The rearrangement links TRBV5-5 to TRBJ1-1, with unresolved D. Looked up from germline, CDR1 is SGHKS and CDR2 is YYEKEE (reference sequence). The CDR3 totals 14 residues. V shed 0 bases and J shed 5 bases, with 11 bases lying between them. CDR3: CASSLADGGTEAFF. The CDR3 DNA is TGTGCCAGCAGCTTGGCGGACGGCGGGACTGAAGCTTTCTTT.

CDR3 region: CASSYRGSTGELFF. CDR3 bases: TGTGCCAGCAGCTACAGGGGGAGCACCGGGGAGCTGTTTTTT. The chain has TRBV7-9 and TRBJ2-2, with 8 bases aligning to TRBD1. CDR1 SEHNR and CDR2 FQNEAQ come from the germline V gene (reference sequence). The CDR3 is 14 amino acids. The V gene end was trimmed by 4 bases and the J gene end by 4 bases; junction bases not matched to a gene: 2.

This clonotype was picked up a small number of times. V gene TRBV7-8 combines with J gene TRBJ1-1; TRBD1 aligns across 7 bases. J was trimmed by 4 bases and V by 5 bases; bases with no gene match: 10. Germline values: CDR1 SGHVS, CDR2 FQNEAQ. The CDR3 contains 15 residues. In nucleotides, the CDR3 is TGTGCCAGCAGCCCCAGACAGGGCTCGAGCACTGAAGCTTTCTTT. It specifies CASSPRQGSSTEAFF. The complete variable domain, with remaining parts taken from reference TRBV7-8 and TRBJ1-1, reads GAGVSQSPRYKVAKRGQDVALRCDPISGHVSLFWYQQALGQGPEFLTYFQNEAQLDKSGLPSDRFFAERPEGSVSTLKIQRTQQEDSAVYLCASSPRQGSSTEAFFGQGTRLTVV.

The J gene is TRBJ1-6, the V gene TRBV9; D ambiguous. The CDR3 spans 17 residues. Germline CDR1 SGDLS, CDR2 YYNGEE. Trimming left V 0 bases short and J 3 bases short, with 13 bases between. The CDR3 nucleotides read TGTGCCAGCAGCGTAGAGGTAGGAGCAGGCTATAATTCACCCCTCCACTTT. It yields the protein CASSVEVGAGYNSPLHF.

In this sample, this clonotype turned up a few times. The genes are TRBV13 and TRBJ1-1, with D maybe TRBD1 (6 bases). The CDR3 runs to 14 residues. Trimming took 2 bases from V and 5 from J, leaving 12 bases between them. Germline V gene data show CDR1 as PRHDT and CDR2 as FYEKMQ (reference sequence). The CDR3 sequence is CASSLPEGGTEAFF. The CDR3 DNA reads TGTGCCAGCAGCTTACCTGAAGGGGGGACTGAAGCTTTCTTT.

The chain links TRBV5-1 to TRBJ1-6; D possibly corresponds to TRBD1 (5 bases). Germline-derived CDR1 and CDR2 are SGHRS and YFSETQ. The CDR3 has 13 residues. Trimming left V 0 bases short and J 15 bases short, with 13 bases between. CDR3: CASSLGPPDSLHF. Here the CDR3 DNA reads TGCGCCAGCAGCTTGGGCCCCCCCGACAGCCTCCACTTT. Full variable domain (missing parts from reference TRBV5-1 and TRBJ1-6): KAGVTQTPRYLIKTRGQQVTLSCSPISGHRSVSWYQQTPGQGLQFLFEYFSETQRNKGNFPGRFSGRQFSNSRSEMNVSTLELGDSALYLCASSLGPPDSLHFGNGTRLTVT.

This chain links TRBV7-2 with TRBJ2-1, with D uncertain. Looked up from germline, CDR1 is SGHTA and CDR2 is FQGNSA. The CDR3 totals 11 residues. V was trimmed by 5 bases and J by 8 bases, leaving 7 bases between them. CDR3 bases: TGTGCCAGCAGCCCGGATTATGAGCAGTTCTTC. Its translation: CASSPDYEQFF.

The CDR3, as DNA: TGCGCCAGCCGGAGACAGGATAACTATGGCTACACCTTC. Translation: CASRRQDNYGYTF. The chain is built from TRBV5-1 and TRBJ1-2, with TRBD1 as a possible D gene (6 bases). Germline V gene sequence: CDR1 SGHRS, CDR2 YFSETQ. The CDR3 length is 13 residues. Trimming shortened V by 7 bases and J by 1 base, and 11 bases separated the two germline ends.

The chain joins TRBV6-5 to TRBJ2-3, with D tentatively TRBD1 or TRBD2 (6 bases each). Germline V gives CDR1 MNHEY, CDR2 SVGAGI. This CDR3 is built from 14 residues. Between the trimmed V and J ends, which lost 5 bases and 8 bases, there was a span of 17 bases. The CDR3 loop reads CASSPWGAGVTQYF. For the CDR3, the DNA is TGTGCCAGCAGTCCCTGGGGGGCTGGGGTTACGCAGTATTTT.

This clonotype was observed a few times. V is TRBV7-6 and J is TRBJ2-7; possible D gene TRBD1, 6 bases. The V gene lost 5 bases and the J gene lost 0 bases, with 14 bases spanning the gap. The germline gives CDR1 SGHVS, CDR2 FNYEAQ. The CDR3 contains 15 residues. CDR3 bases: TGTGCCAGCAGCCCGACAGGTATTTTCTCCTACGAGCAGTACTTC. Amino acids: CASSPTGIFSYEQYF.

This clonotype was observed a few times. The chain combines TRBV5-1 with TRBJ2-1; 13 bases map to TRBD2. Germline loops: CDR1 SGHRS, CDR2 YFSETQ. This CDR3 has 19 amino acids. The ends lost 0 bases at V and 2 bases at J; junction bases unmatched: 8. The CDR3 DNA follows: TGCGCCAGCAGCTTGGGCGGACTAGCGGGAGTGGGAACCTACAATGAGCAGTTCTTC. It specifies CASSLGGLAGVGTYNEQFF.

This chain joins TRBV2 and TRBJ2-2; 11 nucleotides match TRBD2. The germline V gene has CDR1 SNHLY and CDR2 FYNNEI. There are 16 residues in the CDR3. Losses at the gene ends were 7 bases for V and 1 base for J; bases not matched to a gene: 5. CDR3 loop: CASIGTSGRNTGELFF. DNA of the CDR3: TGTGCCAGCATTGGTACTAGCGGGAGGAACACCGGGGAGCTGTTTTTT.

The V gene is TRBV9, the J gene TRBJ1-1; weak D call: TRBD1 (6 bases). V was cut by 3 bases and J by 4 bases, with 10 bases left in between. The CDR3 loop spans 13 amino acids. Germline V gene lookup returns CDR1 SGDLS and CDR2 YYNGEE. For the CDR3, the DNA is TGTGCCAGCAGCGGTGAGGGGGGCACTGAAGCTTTCTTT. As protein: CASSGEGGTEAFF.

V usage is TRBV19 and J usage is TRBJ1-1; no firm D call. The CDR3 loop spans 14 amino acids. Germline loops: CDR1 LNHDA, CDR2 SQIVND (reference sequence). Between the trimmed V and J ends, which lost 3 bases and 1 base, there was a span of 9 bases. DNA for the CDR3: TGTGCCAGTAGTATCGAGGGTCCGAACACTGAAGCTTTCTTT. Translating gives CASSIEGPNTEAFF.

This rearrangement joins TRBV9 to TRBJ1-1; D ambiguous. The CDR3 loop spans 15 amino acids. Trimming removed 0 bases at V and 0 bases at J, with 9 bases between. The V gene's germline CDR1 is SGDLS and CDR2 YYNGEE. CDR3 region: CASSVVGNMNTEAFF. CDR3 in DNA: TGTGCCAGCAGCGTAGTTGGAAACATGAACACTGAAGCTTTCTTT.

This clonotype was counted a few times. The chain carries TRBV7-2 and TRBJ1-1; TRBD1 agrees at 9 bases. Germline assignment: CDR1 SGHTA and CDR2 FQGNSA. The CDR3 sequence is 14 residues long. V shed 6 bases and J 6 bases; nucleotides not matched to a gene: 8. CDR3 sequence reads: CASRPTGGAAEAFF. As DNA, the CDR3 is TGTGCCAGCAGGCCGACAGGGGGGGCCGCTGAAGCTTTCTTT.

The chain uses TRBV3-1 and TRBJ2-3; 12 nucleotides agree with TRBD2. V dropped 4 bases and J dropped 2; count of bases not matched to a gene: 1. There are 15 residues in the CDR3. Germline lookup yields CDR1 LGHDT and CDR2 YNNKEL (reference sequence). The CDR3 protein is CASSRTSGDTDTQYF. The CDR3 DNA reads as TGTGCCAGCAGCCGGACTAGCGGGGACACAGATACGCAGTATTTT.

The J gene is TRBJ1-2, the V gene TRBV12-3 or TRBV12-4, with 7 bases aligning to TRBD1. The CDR3 consists of 14 residues. V was pared by 5 bases and J by 6 bases, with 9 bases of the junction left unmatched. The DNA of the CDR3 is TGTGCCAGCAGTGGTAGGGGGCGCGGTGATGGCTACACCTTC. Protein sequence: CASSGRGRGDGYTF.

The chain has TRBV12-3 or TRBV12-4 and TRBJ2-5, with a possible D match to TRBD1 (5 bases). V was trimmed by 6 bases and J by 4 bases, leaving 18 bases between them. This CDR3 spans 15 amino acids. CDR3 protein: CASSMLGAIGETQYF. For the CDR3, the DNA is TGTGCCAGCAGCATGCTAGGGGCTATTGGAGAGACCCAGTACTTC.

The chain employs TRBV20-1 and TRBJ1-1; TRBD1 agrees at 10 bases. V gave up 2 bases and J gave up 1 base; unmatched junction bases: 7. This CDR3 contains 16 residues. Germline V gene lookup returns CDR1 DFQATT and CDR2 SNEGSKA (reference sequence). CDR3 sequence (DNA): TGCAGTGCTAGAAATGCGGGACAGGGGTCGAACACTGAAGCTTTCTTT. It yields the protein CSARNAGQGSNTEAFF.

V and J are TRBV5-6 and TRBJ1-5; D is ambiguous. Germline loops: CDR1 SGHDT, CDR2 YYEEEE. The CDR3 spans 13 residues. V was clipped by 1 base and J by 7 bases, with 9 bases between them. In DNA, the CDR3 is TGTGCCAGCAGCTTGAAAGAGGGCCAGCCCCAGCATTTT. It translates to CASSLKEGQPQHF. The whole variable domain, filled in from reference TRBV5-6 and TRBJ1-5, reads DAGVTQSPTHLIKTRGQQVTLRCSPKSGHDTVSWYQQALGQGPQFIFQYYEEEERQRGNFPDRFSGHQFPNYSSELNVNALLLGDSALYLCASSLKEGQPQHFGDGTRLSIL.